This TCR beta chain was identified in a study of OX40 agonist ivuxolimab in advanced cancers. In the study overall: As their treatment, patients were administered ivuxolimab, an agonistic anti-OX40 (CD134) antibody. Melanoma, hepatocellular carcinoma, head and neck or renal cell cancer occurred in dose-escalation patients. Study results and limitations: Normalized T-cell clonal expansion was also low in a subset of nonresponders. At doses 0.1 to 3.0 mg/kg, CD4+ and CD8+ clones expanded.

Assay: immunoSEQ multiplex PCR; the TCRdb copy retains only in-frame clones and omits some. The sample contains more than 60,000 clones, roughly nine tenths of which appear only once. CDR3 size: 13 residues. CDR1 is SGDLS and CDR2 is YYNGEE in the germline V gene. J was trimmed by 4 bases and V by 4 bases; bases with no gene match: 5. A remark on this clone: The target antigen is unknown.

The sequence came from an adult with an advanced solid tumor such as melanoma, head and neck, liver or kidney cancer. V usage is TRBV9 and J usage is TRBJ2-7; TRBD2 agrees at 7 bases. Sequencing was performed on CD4+ or CD8+ T cells sorted from blood, taken in a trial of the OX40 agonist ivuxolimab. CDR3 protein: CASSPWGGYEQYF. The CDR3 region has the DNA TGTGCCAGCAGCCCCTGGGGGGGATACGAGCAGTACTTC.